Shown below are 10 T cell receptor beta chains from a single sample sequenced in a study of T cell changes during pregnancy in multiple sclerosis. Assay: immunoSEQ multiplex PCR; the TCRdb copy retains only in-frame clones and omits some. The sample carries over 35,000 clones, roughly 85% recorded once. The material was CD4+ T cells from peripheral blood mononuclear cells, obtained after pregnancy. These receptors were obtained from a female donor with multiple sclerosis, enrolled in a pregnancy study.

Comments on this clone: This sample also contains other DNA sequences that code for the same CDR3. The chain has TRBV28 and TRBJ2-7, with D possibly matching TRBD1 (6 bases). Deletions cut 6 bases from V and 2 bases from J, with 11 bases between. The CDR3 loop spans 13 amino acids. CDR1 and CDR2 from the germline V gene are MDHEN and SYDVKM. This CDR3 is CASSPGQTYEQYF. The CDR3 DNA sequence: TGTGCCAGCAGCCCAGGACAGACCTACGAGCAGTACTTC.

The chain links TRBV29-1 to TRBJ2-7, with D possibly matching TRBD2 (5 bases). Looked up from germline, CDR1 is SQVTM and CDR2 is ANQGSEA. Trimming stripped 7 bases from V and 4 bases from J, with 8 bases between. The CDR3 consists of 10 residues. DNA of the CDR3: TGCAGCGCGGGGAATTACGAGCAGTACTTC. As protein: CSAGNYEQYF.

The J gene is TRBJ1-1, the V gene TRBV18; weak D call: TRBD1 (5 bases). The germline V gene has CDR1 KGHSH and CDR2 LQKENI. The length of the CDR3 is 14 residues. V was clipped by 6 bases and J by 0 bases, with 11 bases between them. Here the CDR3 reads CASSDMTVNTEAFF. For the CDR3, the DNA is TGTGCCAGCTCTGATATGACAGTGAACACTGAAGCTTTCTTT.

The chain couples TRBV7-9 to TRBJ1-1; a weak D match, TRBD1 (5 bases). V shed 2 bases and J shed 0 bases, with 7 bases lying between them. Germline values: CDR1 SEHNR, CDR2 FQNEAQ (reference sequence). This CDR3 spans 14 amino acids. The CDR3 DNA reads as TGTGCCAGCAGCTTATCAGGGCTGAACACTGAAGCTTTCTTT. This codes for CASSLSGLNTEAFF.

CDR3: CSEGTPYNSPLHF. DNA for the CDR3: TGCAGCGAGGGGACACCTTATAATTCACCCCTCCACTTT. This chain joins TRBV29-1 and TRBJ1-6; D perhaps matches TRBD1 (6 bases). The V and J ends lost 7 bases and 4 bases respectively, with 11 bases between them. The CDR3 length is 13 residues. The V gene's germline CDR1 is SQVTM and CDR2 ANQGSEA. Using reference TRBV29-1 and TRBJ1-6 for the parts outside the CDR3, the full variable domain is SAVISQKPSRDICQRGTSLTIQCQVDSQVTMMFWYRQQPGQSLTLIATANQGSEATYESGFVIDKFPISRPNLTFSTLTVSNMSPEDSSIYLCSEGTPYNSPLHFGNGTRLTVT.

The chain employs TRBV4-3 and TRBJ2-7, with TRBD1 matching 8 bases. The CDR3 runs to 15 residues. From germline, CDR1 is LGHNA and CDR2 YSLEER. Trimming removed 1 base from V and 4 bases from J; junction bases left unmatched: 6. The CDR3 loop reads CASSQVNGQGYEQYF. The CDR3 region has the DNA TGCGCCAGCAGCCAAGTAAACGGACAGGGTTACGAGCAGTACTTC.

The chain carries TRBV2 and TRBJ1-2; D is possibly TRBD1 (5 bases). V lost 4 bases to trimming and J lost 4 bases, with 13 bases between them. The germline V gene has CDR1 SNHLY and CDR2 FYNNEI. This CDR3 has 14 amino acids. The CDR3: CASSADNLGYGYTF. CDR3 bases: TGTGCCAGCAGTGCGGACAATCTGGGCTATGGCTACACCTTC.

The chain joins TRBV18 to TRBJ2-7; D gene uncertain. Trimming took 0 bases from V and 4 from J, leaving 10 bases between them. The CDR3 loop spans 14 amino acids. Germline assignment: CDR1 KGHSH and CDR2 LQKENI. This CDR3 reads CASSPPGQTYEQYF. The CDR3, as DNA: TGTGCCAGCTCACCACCGGGTCAGACATACGAGCAGTACTTC.

The J gene is TRBJ1-5, the V gene TRBV18, with D unclear. This CDR3 has 13 amino acids. Trimming took off 5 bases at V and 3 bases at J, with 8 bases between the two ends. Per the germline V gene, CDR1 is KGHSH and CDR2 is LQKENI. This CDR3 is CASSRQDNQPQHF. The CDR3 DNA reads TGTGCCAGCTCAAGGCAGGACAATCAGCCCCAGCATTTT.

The V call is TRBV5-4, the J call TRBJ1-6, with 8 bases aligning to TRBD1. Germline-derived CDR1 and CDR2 are SGHNT and YYREEE (reference sequence). With V trimmed by 0 bases and J by 8 bases, 16 bases remained unmatched. This CDR3 spans 19 amino acids. CDR3 in amino acids: CASSLGPGRGRFLDSPLHF. In DNA form, the CDR3 reads TGTGCCAGCAGCTTGGGACCGGGCAGGGGGCGGTTTTTGGATTCACCCCTCCACTTT.